One and the same sample provided the 19 T cell receptor beta chains below, sequenced in a study of blood T cell repertoires in COVID-19. Here immunoSEQ multiplex PCR was the method, and the copy in TCRdb shows in-frame clones only, minus some. Of roughly 250,000 clones listed, approximately 87% are singletons. Sequences were obtained from peripheral blood. The receptor source for this set is a woman aged 25-40 years with COVID-19, enrolled during active disease.

The chain couples TRBV2 to TRBJ1-2, with D perhaps TRBD1 (6 bases). CDR3 length equals 14 residues. CDR1 is SNHLY and CDR2 is FYNNEI in the germline V gene. Trimming removed 4 bases from V and 0 bases from J, with 9 bases in between. CDR3 coding DNA: TGTGCCAGCAGTGGACAGGTTTCTAACTATGGCTACACCTTC. It yields the protein CASSGQVSNYGYTF.

This clone was counted only a few times. This chain connects TRBV4-2 to TRBJ2-1, with 13 bases aligning to TRBD2. Germline CDR1 is LGHNA and CDR2 is YNFKEQ. V lost 3 bases, J lost 8 bases, and 7 bases stayed unmatched. The CDR3 length is 16 residues. For the CDR3, the DNA is TGTGCCAGCAGCCACCTTATTGGGACTAGCGGGGATGAGCAGTTCTTC. Protein sequence: CASSHLIGTSGDEQFF.

V gene TRBV5-4 combines with J gene TRBJ1-1; TRBD1 is a possible D gene (5 bases). This CDR3 spans 13 amino acids. V lost 5 bases and J lost 1, with 9 bases in between. Germline V CDR1 and CDR2: SGHNT, YYREEE (reference sequence). The CDR3 spells CASRRTGNTEAFF. The CDR3 DNA is TGTGCCAGCAGGCGTACAGGGAACACTGAAGCTTTCTTT.

In the case of this clone: The same CDR3 is also encoded by other DNA sequences in this sample. The chain links TRBV7-9 to TRBJ1-1; no clear D gene. Germline V CDR1 and CDR2: SEHNR, FQNEAQ (reference sequence). Between the trimmed V and J ends, which lost 1 base and 2 bases, there was a span of 8 bases. This CDR3 contains 14 residues. The CDR3 protein is CASSLGTVNTEAFF. CDR3 sequence (DNA): TGTGCCAGCAGCTTAGGAACTGTAAACACTGAAGCTTTCTTT.

This chain uses TRBV12-3 or TRBV12-4 with TRBJ2-1, with TRBD1 identical over 8 bases. The CDR3 runs 13 residues. V trimming: 7 bases; J trimming: 10 bases; junction bases outside the gene matches: 9. The CDR3 DNA is TGTGCCAGCACGCGACAGGGGAGAGAGGAGCAGTTCTTC. The encoded protein is CASTRQGREEQFF.

The V gene is TRBV28, the J gene TRBJ2-7, with 7 bases identical to TRBD1. The V gene end was trimmed by 4 bases and the J gene end by 0 bases; junction bases not matched to a gene: 6. This CDR3 has 15 residues. Germline V gene lookup returns CDR1 MDHEN and CDR2 SYDVKM. The CDR3 DNA follows: TGTGCCAGCAGTTACAACAGGGGAGCCTCCTACGAGCAGTACTTC. Amino acids: CASSYNRGASYEQYF.

This chain links TRBV7-8 with TRBJ2-1; weak D call: TRBD2 (6 bases). Germline CDR1 and CDR2: SGHVS and FQNEAQ. Trimming took 1 base from V and 2 from J, leaving 21 bases between them. The CDR3 contains 19 residues. CDR3 sequence (DNA): TGTGCCAGCAGCTTAGTTGGTTTGGGTAGCGGTGCAACCTACAATGAGCAGTTCTTC. Translated: CASSLVGLGSGATYNEQFF.

This chain uses TRBV27 with TRBJ2-3; 13 bases agree with TRBD2. The junction had 3 bases not matched to a gene; V was cut back by 6 bases and J by 0 bases. The germline V gene has CDR1 MNHEY and CDR2 SMNVEV (reference sequence). The length of the CDR3 is 16 residues. CDR3 DNA sequence: TGTGCCAGCAGGTCACTAGCGGGGGGGAGCACAGATACGCAGTATTTT. Protein product: CASRSLAGGSTDTQYF.

The J gene is TRBJ2-2, the V gene TRBV7-8, with D perhaps matching TRBD1 (5 bases). V was clipped by 5 bases and J by 1 base, with 8 bases between them. Germline V CDR1 and CDR2: SGHVS, FQNEAQ. The CDR3 is 14 residues long. CDR3 sequence: CASSITGNTGELFF. CDR3 nucleotide sequence: TGTGCCAGCAGCATAACAGGGAACACCGGGGAGCTGTTTTTT.

The J gene is TRBJ1-6, the V gene TRBV18; 8 bases are shared with TRBD1. The germline V gene encodes CDR1 KGHSH and CDR2 LQKENI. The CDR3 covers 17 residues. With V trimmed by 3 bases and J by 7 bases, 11 bases remained unmatched. The CDR3 sequence is CASSPTQGQGANSPLHF. CDR3 nucleotide sequence: TGTGCCAGCTCACCGACGCAGGGGCAGGGGGCCAATTCACCCCTCCACTTT.

The gene calls are TRBV4-1 and TRBJ2-2, with TRBD1 identical over 10 bases. Germline CDR1 reads MGHRA; CDR2 reads YSYEKL. The CDR3 runs to 15 residues. With 3 bases clipped from V and 5 bases from J, the junction kept 3 bases outside the gene matches. Here the CDR3 DNA reads TGCGCCAGCAGCCAGGGGGACAGGGGAACCGGGGAGCTGTTTTTT. This translates into CASSQGDRGTGELFF.

This rearrangement joins TRBV28 to TRBJ1-2, with D perhaps TRBD1 (5 bases). Germline CDR1 reads MDHEN; CDR2 reads SYDVKM. The V and J ends lost 4 bases and 7 bases respectively, with 13 bases between them. The CDR3 runs 13 residues. The CDR3 nucleotides read TGTGCCAGCAGTTCCCCCCAGGGCGGTGGCTACACCTTC. It translates to CASSSPQGGGYTF.

The chain has TRBV18 and TRBJ1-1, with a weak D call TRBD1 (6 bases). The V and J ends lost 5 bases and 0 bases respectively, with 16 bases between them. Per the germline V gene, CDR1 is KGHSH and CDR2 is LQKENI. The CDR3 contains 16 residues. For the CDR3, the DNA is TGTGCCAGCTCATTGAGGGACACCTCACTGAACACTGAAGCTTTCTTT. This sequence encodes CASSLRDTSLNTEAFF.

The sample holds many counts of this clone. This sequence joins TRBV6-5 and TRBJ2-2, with 8 bases matching TRBD1. The ends lost 8 bases at V and 5 bases at J; junction bases unmatched: 10. The germline V gene encodes CDR1 MNHEY and CDR2 SVGAGI. This CDR3 is built from 15 residues. CDR3 DNA sequence: TGTGCCAGCGCCCGAACAGGGGGTCGAACCGGGGAGCTGTTTTTT. This translates into CASARTGGRTGELFF.

In nucleotides, the CDR3 is TGTGCCAGCAACGAACTACCGTACTACGAGCAGTACTTC. This codes for CASNELPYYEQYF. The V gene is TRBV2, the J gene TRBJ2-7; D is unclear. V was pared by 7 bases and J by 3 bases, with 13 bases between. Germline loops: CDR1 SNHLY, CDR2 FYNNEI. The length of the CDR3 is 13 residues.

The chain carries TRBV28 and TRBJ2-7; 8 bases fit TRBD1. Trimming took 5 bases from V and 3 from J; bases not matched to a gene: 3. The CDR3 consists of 13 residues. Germline loops: CDR1 MDHEN, CDR2 SYDVKM. CDR3 nucleotides: TGTGCCAGCAGTGAGACAGGGGTCTACGAGCAGTACTTC. Translating gives CASSETGVYEQYF.

The V and J genes are TRBV10-3 and TRBJ1-1; TRBD1 is a possible D gene (5 bases). The length of the CDR3 is 13 residues. Trimming pared 4 bases from V and 1 base from J, leaving 7 bases between. From germline, CDR1 is ENHRY and CDR2 SYGVKD. The CDR3 bases are TGTGCCATCAGTGGAACAGGGAACACTGAAGCTTTCTTT. It is translated as CAISGTGNTEAFF.

This clone was counted between two and nine times. The CDR3 DNA is TGCGCCAGCAGCTTGGAGACAGGGACTTCCTACGAGCAGTACTTC. It translates to CASSLETGTSYEQYF. The genes are TRBV5-1 and TRBJ2-7, with a tentative D call TRBD1 (7 bases). Germline-derived CDR1 and CDR2 are SGHRS and YFSETQ. The ends were cut back, 0 bases at V and 1 base at J, with 11 bases in the middle. This CDR3 has 15 amino acids.

This chain links TRBV2 with TRBJ1-1; D perhaps matches TRBD1 (5 bases). V dropped 2 bases and J dropped 1 base, with 14 bases sitting between them. There are 16 residues in the CDR3. CDR1 and CDR2 (germline): SNHLY, FYNNEI. The CDR3 nucleotides are TGTGCCAGCAGTGAAACTGGGGCTAGATGGAACACTGAAGCTTTCTTT. This codes for CASSETGARWNTEAFF.